The 24 T cell receptor beta chains given below trace back to one sample, sequenced in a study of T cells after yellow fever vaccination. TCRdb called the 5' RACE reads again in MiXCR, with one record for every CDR3 protein. The top ten hold roughly a sixth of the sample, which has approximately 580,000 distinct CDR3 sequences, roughly 17% seen once. This specimen was PBMCs, taken 4 to 6 days after the first yellow fever vaccination. The receptors here all came from a man between 18 and 29 years old who received the YFV17D yellow fever vaccine.

The rearrangement links TRBV5-1 to TRBJ2-2; no definite D call. The CDR3 runs to 15 residues. With 4 bases removed from V and 3 bases from J, the gap between germline ends came to 13 bases. CDR1 and CDR2 from the germline V gene are SGHRS and YFSETQ. The CDR3 is CASSINPRDTGELFF. CDR3 coding DNA: TGCGCCAGCAGCATAAACCCCCGCGACACCGGGGAGCTGTTTTTT.

This chain uses TRBV18 with TRBJ1-1; D unclear. CDR1 and CDR2 from the germline V gene are KGHSH and LQKENI. CDR3 length: 14 amino acids. The ends were cut back, 4 bases at V and 1 base at J, with 10 bases in the middle. CDR3 DNA: TGTGCCAGCTCACAGGAGCGGGCGAACACTGAAGCTTTCTTT. Translating gives CASSQERANTEAFF.

This clonotype showed up just a few times. The genes are TRBV7-2 and TRBJ2-1; 9 bases agree with TRBD2. With 5 bases clipped from V and 9 bases from J, the junction kept 8 bases outside the gene matches. The CDR3 is 14 amino acids. Per the germline V gene, CDR1 is SGHTA and CDR2 is FQGNSA. CDR3 DNA: TGTGCCAGCAGCCCACAGCGGGGGGATCGTGAGCAGTTCTTC. It translates to CASSPQRGDREQFF.

J is TRBJ2-7 and V is TRBV5-5; D call uncertain. Trimming pared 2 bases from V and 4 bases from J, leaving 13 bases between. From germline, CDR1 is SGHKS and CDR2 YYEKEE (reference sequence). CDR3 length: 14 amino acids. CDR3 in amino acids: CASSFHKGPYEQYF. DNA for the CDR3: TGTGCCAGCAGCTTCCACAAGGGCCCTTACGAGCAGTACTTC.

V gene TRBV5-1 combines with J gene TRBJ1-6; D not resolved. Germline CDR1 SGHRS, CDR2 YFSETQ. Trimming took 1 base from V and 6 from J, leaving 8 bases between them. There are 14 residues in the CDR3. CDR3 in DNA: TGCGCCAGCAGCTTGTTAGGGTTTAATTCACCCCTCCACTTT. This codes for CASSLLGFNSPLHF.

This sequence joins TRBV6-5 and TRBJ1-2; 7 bases agree with TRBD1. Germline lookup yields CDR1 MNHEY and CDR2 SVGAGI. The CDR3 is 15 residues long. J gave up 2 bases and V 4 bases, and 7 bases lay outside the gene matches. The CDR3 spells CASSSTGIANYGYTF. CDR3 bases: TGTGCCAGCAGTTCGACAGGGATTGCCAACTATGGCTACACCTTC.

This clonotype was seen only a few times. This rearrangement joins TRBV6-5 to TRBJ1-1, with 7 positions matching TRBD1. Germline V CDR1 and CDR2: MNHEY, SVGAGI. The length of the CDR3 is 16 residues. V dropped 6 bases and J dropped 5; count of bases not matched to a gene: 15. CDR3 DNA: TGTGCCAGCAGGTCCTCGGCAGGGGGGGGTGTAACTGAAGCTTTCTTT. Its translation: CASRSSAGGGVTEAFF.

The rearrangement joins TRBV6-1 to TRBJ2-1; no clear D gene. The CDR3 contains 13 residues. CDR1 and CDR2 from the germline V gene are MNHNS and SASEGT. Trimming stripped 2 bases from V and 10 bases from J, with 12 bases between. The CDR3 nucleotides are TGTGCCAGCAGTGAATATACCCCCGGGGAGCAGTTCTTC. Translating gives CASSEYTPGEQFF.

This sequence joins TRBV4-1 and TRBJ2-4; possible D gene TRBD2, 5 bases. The CDR3 covers 12 residues. V dropped 8 bases and J dropped 2 bases, with 7 bases sitting between them. From germline, CDR1 is MGHRA and CDR2 YSYEKL. CDR3 coding DNA: TGCGCCAGCTCGGGATCCAAAAACATTCAGTACTTC. Its translation: CASSGSKNIQYF.

The CDR3 coding sequence is TGTGCCAGCAGCTCCAGGACTAGCGGGGGAGGCACAGATACGCAGTATTTT. Its translation is CASSSRTSGGGTDTQYF. This chain connects TRBV11-3 to TRBJ2-3; 13 nucleotides align to TRBD2. This CDR3 spans 17 amino acids. Losses at the gene ends were 4 bases for V and 1 base for J; bases not matched to a gene: 5. Germline V gene sequence: CDR1 SGHNT, CDR2 YENEEA.

There are a few counts of this clonotype. The chain combines TRBV12-3 or TRBV12-4 with TRBJ2-2; no firm D call. The V end lost 6 bases, the J end lost 8 bases, and 16 bases lay between the germline ends. CDR3 length: 14 residues. DNA of the CDR3: TGTGCCAGCAGCCCCCCTCGTTTCGCTGGGGAGCTGTTTTTT. Amino acid sequence: CASSPPRFAGELFF.

V and J are TRBV4-1 and TRBJ1-1; D is perhaps TRBD1 (5 bases). V shed 3 bases and J shed 4 bases, with 18 bases lying between them. The CDR3 consists of 16 residues. Germline CDR1 is MGHRA and CDR2 is YSYEKL. The CDR3: CASSHPRGGFVTEAFF. CDR3 DNA sequence: TGCGCCAGCAGCCACCCCCGGGGGGGGTTTGTCACTGAAGCTTTCTTT.

The chain uses TRBV7-8 and TRBJ2-3, with D possibly matching TRBD1 (5 bases). Germline assignment: CDR1 SGHVS and CDR2 FQNEAQ. This CDR3 contains 19 residues. With 1 base removed from V and 5 bases from J, the gap between germline ends came to 25 bases. CDR3 amino acids: CASSLEGVVMIAYEDTQYF. CDR3 DNA: TGTGCCAGCAGCTTAGAAGGGGTCGTGATGATCGCGTACGAAGATACGCAGTATTTT.

This clonotype was recorded a few times. The V and J genes are TRBV20-1 and TRBJ2-7; 12 positions agree with TRBD2. The length of the CDR3 is 15 residues. The V segment lost 6 bases and the J segment 5 bases; nucleotides outside the gene matches: 11. Germline assignment: CDR1 DFQATT and CDR2 SNEGSKA (reference sequence). DNA of the CDR3: TGCAGTGCCCCCAAACCCCTAGCGGGGGGGCACGAGCAGTACTTC. It yields the protein CSAPKPLAGGHEQYF.

This chain joins TRBV7-9 and TRBJ1-2, with D unresolved. The CDR3 has 12 residues. Germline CDR1 is SEHNR and CDR2 is FQNEAQ (reference sequence). Deletions cut 3 bases from V and 8 bases from J, with 10 bases between. The chain's CDR3 is CASSLGSEGYTF. The CDR3 region has the DNA TGTGCCAGCAGCTTGGGGTCGGAAGGCTACACCTTC.

In this sample, this clonotype turned up many times. V and J are TRBV6-2 or TRBV6-3 and TRBJ1-4; D is perhaps TRBD1 (5 bases). The CDR3 consists of 14 residues. Trimming pared 5 bases from V and 1 base from J, leaving 8 bases between. Germline CDR1 is MNHEY and CDR2 is SVGEGT. The CDR3 bases are TGTGCCAGCAGTCTTACAGGAACTAATGAAAAACTGTTTTTT. It yields the protein CASSLTGTNEKLFF.

The gene calls are TRBV7-2 and TRBJ1-5; maybe TRBD1 (5 bases). Per germline, CDR1 SGHTA and CDR2 FQGNSA. V lost 1 base and J lost 2, with 12 bases in between. There are 16 residues in the CDR3. CDR3 bases: TGTGCCAGCAGCTTAGGCCCCCCCAGGGGCAATCAGCCCCAGCATTTT. It yields the protein CASSLGPPRGNQPQHF. Using reference TRBV7-2 and TRBJ1-5 for the parts outside the CDR3, the full variable domain is GAGVSQSPSNKVTEKGKDVELRCDPISGHTALYWYRQSLGQGLEFLIYFQGNSAPDKSGLPSDRFSAERTGGSVSTLTIQRTQQEDSAVYLCASSLGPPRGNQPQHFGDGTRLSIL.

The chain couples TRBV5-4 to TRBJ1-2, with a weak D call TRBD1 (6 bases). Germline lookup yields CDR1 SGHNT and CDR2 YYREEE (reference sequence). V dropped 4 bases and J dropped 4 bases, with 11 bases sitting between them. The CDR3 runs to 13 residues. The CDR3 loop reads CASSGDNGYGYTF. The CDR3 coding sequence is TGTGCCAGCAGCGGGGACAACGGCTATGGCTACACCTTC.

A few counts support this clonotype. The chain links TRBV25-1 to TRBJ2-2; D is perhaps TRBD1 (6 bases). Trimming took 2 bases from V and 1 from J, leaving 11 bases between them. CDR3 length: 16 amino acids. Germline values: CDR1 MGHDK, CDR2 SYGVNS. This CDR3 reads CASSERQGWNTGELFF. CDR3 in DNA: TGTGCCAGCAGTGAACGGCAGGGGTGGAACACCGGGGAGCTGTTTTTT.

This chain connects TRBV4-1 to TRBJ2-3; D remains unclear. CDR1 is MGHRA, CDR2 YSYEKL, per germline. This CDR3 is 15 amino acids long. V was trimmed by 2 bases and J by 6 bases, leaving 15 bases between them. Written as DNA, the CDR3 is TGCGCCAGCAGCCAACCCCCCATCGGGCGGGATACGCAGTATTTT. Amino acids: CASSQPPIGRDTQYF.

The V call is TRBV6-5, the J call TRBJ1-1; 7 nucleotides agree with TRBD1. The germline V gene has CDR1 MNHEY and CDR2 SVGAGI. The CDR3 runs to 17 residues. V was pared by 7 bases and J by 0 bases, with 14 bases of the junction left unmatched. The CDR3 reads CASISIGGGGVNTEAFF. The CDR3 DNA follows: TGTGCCAGCATCAGTATAGGGGGCGGAGGGGTGAACACTGAAGCTTTCTTT.

This clonotype was observed a handful of times. The rearrangement uses TRBV18 and TRBJ2-7, with TRBD2 matching over 8 bases. The germline V gene encodes CDR1 KGHSH and CDR2 LQKENI. The CDR3 spans 15 residues. V lost 2 bases, J lost 6 bases, and 9 bases stayed unmatched. CDR3 amino acids: CASSPGTRGSVEQYV. CDR3 DNA: TGTGCCAGCTCACCAGGGACTAGGGGGAGTGTCGAGCAGTACGTC.

This clonotype was detected only a few times. CDR3 nucleotide sequence: TGTGCCAGCTTGAAGGGACAGGTCTACGAGCAGTACTTC. Amino acids: CASLKGQVYEQYF. This chain links TRBV6-1 with TRBJ2-7; 8 nucleotides agree with TRBD1. The CDR3 runs to 13 residues. CDR1 is MNHNS and CDR2 is SASEGT in the germline V gene. Trimming removed 8 bases from V and 3 bases from J; junction bases left unmatched: 6.

This clonotype was counted ten times or more. J is TRBJ2-3 and V is TRBV12-3 or TRBV12-4, with TRBD1 matching 8 bases. Losses at the gene ends were 7 bases for V and 2 bases for J; bases not matched to a gene: 11. This CDR3 has 16 amino acids. CDR3 residues: CASTSQGARNTDTQYF. DNA of the CDR3: TGTGCCAGCACCTCCCAGGGGGCAAGAAACACAGATACGCAGTATTTT.